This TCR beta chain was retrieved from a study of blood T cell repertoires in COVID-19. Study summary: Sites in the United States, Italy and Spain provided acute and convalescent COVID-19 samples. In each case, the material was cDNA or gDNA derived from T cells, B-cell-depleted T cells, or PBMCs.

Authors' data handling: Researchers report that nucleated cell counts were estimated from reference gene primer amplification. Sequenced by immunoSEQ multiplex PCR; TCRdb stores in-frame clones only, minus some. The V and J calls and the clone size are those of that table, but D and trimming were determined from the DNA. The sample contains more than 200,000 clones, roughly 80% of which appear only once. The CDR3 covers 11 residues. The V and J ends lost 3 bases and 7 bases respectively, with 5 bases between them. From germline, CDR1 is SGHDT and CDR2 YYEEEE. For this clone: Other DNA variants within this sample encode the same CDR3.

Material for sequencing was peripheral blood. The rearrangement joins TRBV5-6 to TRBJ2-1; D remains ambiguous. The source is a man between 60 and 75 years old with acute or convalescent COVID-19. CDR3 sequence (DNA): TGTGCCAGCAGCTCTAATAATGAGCAGTTCTTC. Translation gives CASSSNNEQFF.